These T cell receptor beta chains were read from a single sample in a study of cytomegalovirus exposure and HLA in healthy donors. TCRdb's table, derived via immunoSEQ multiplex PCR, lists solely in-frame clones and lacks some. Of tens of thousands of clones in the sample, about 92% were seen once. Sequencing input: PBMCs. The receptors shown here come from a man younger than 35 in good health and CMV-seronegative. The CDR3 runs from the conserved cysteine through the conserved F or W. A D gene is named only where the DNA matches it firmly. Clone size is shown for a subset of rows, as once, few, many or a class of expanded clone.

d_call: TRBD1; clone_size: .; v_call: TRBV4-2; j_call: TRBJ1-3; cdr3_aa: CASSQGAGDSLTSGNTIYF; cdr3_nt: TGTGCCAGCAGCCAAGGGGCTGGGGACAGTTTGACCTCTGGAAACACCATATATTTT
d_call: .; clone_size: .; v_call: TRBV6-5; j_call: TRBJ1-4; cdr3_aa: CASSTVATNEKLFF; cdr3_nt: TGTGCCAGCAGCACAGTTGCAACTAATGAAAAACTGTTTTTT
d_call: .; clone_size: .; v_call: TRBV6-1; j_call: TRBJ1-3; cdr3_aa: CASSEGPVRNTIYF; cdr3_nt: TGTGCCAGCAGTGAAGGCCCAGTTAGAAACACCATATATTTT
d_call: .; clone_size: few; v_call: TRBV10-2; j_call: TRBJ2-1; cdr3_aa: CARDPSHHRVWVYNEQFF; cdr3_nt: TGCGCCAGGGACCCCTCCCACCACAGGGTGTGGGTCTACAATGAGCAGTTCTTC
d_call: TRBD2; clone_size: once; v_call: TRBV19; j_call: TRBJ2-1; cdr3_aa: CASSTPSGGANEQFF; cdr3_nt: TGTGCCAGTAGTACCCCTAGCGGGGGGGCCAATGAGCAGTTCTTC
d_call: TRBD2; clone_size: .; v_call: TRBV9; j_call: TRBJ2-1; cdr3_aa: CASSVFSGAPPNEQFF; cdr3_nt: TGTGCCAGCAGCGTCTTTAGCGGGGCACCCCCCAATGAGCAGTTCTTC
d_call: TRBD1; clone_size: .; v_call: TRBV4-3; j_call: TRBJ2-1; cdr3_aa: CASSRGQGFHEQFF; cdr3_nt: TGCGCCAGCAGCCGGGGACAGGGTTTCCATGAGCAGTTCTTC
d_call: .; clone_size: .; v_call: TRBV18; j_call: TRBJ1-3; cdr3_aa: CASSIKLFGGRPDSGNTIYF; cdr3_nt: TGTGCCAGCTCAATAAAATTATTCGGCGGCCGCCCCGACTCTGGAAACACCATATATTTT
d_call: TRBD2; clone_size: .; v_call: TRBV27; j_call: TRBJ2-1; cdr3_aa: CASSPGLGWDEQFF; cdr3_nt: TGTGCCAGCAGTCCGGGACTAGGGTGGGATGAGCAGTTCTTC
d_call: .; clone_size: once; v_call: TRBV18; j_call: TRBJ2-3; cdr3_aa: CASSGRPDTQYF; cdr3_nt: TGTGCCAGCTCTGGGCGTCCAGATACGCAGTATTTT
d_call: TRBD1; clone_size: .; v_call: TRBV7-2; j_call: TRBJ2-2; cdr3_aa: CASSLATGGGGELFF; cdr3_nt: TGTGCCAGCAGCTTAGCTACAGGGGGCGGCGGGGAGCTGTTTTTT
d_call: TRBD1; clone_size: .; v_call: TRBV7-2; j_call: TRBJ2-1; cdr3_aa: CASSFHLPGQGHYNEQFF; cdr3_nt: TGTGCCAGCAGCTTCCACCTTCCCGGACAGGGTCATTACAATGAGCAGTTCTTC
d_call: .; clone_size: .; v_call: TRBV18; j_call: TRBJ2-7; cdr3_aa: CASSPPGGAQGGEQYF; cdr3_nt: TGTGCCAGCTCACCACCGGGTGGAGCCCAAGGGGGAGAGCAGTACTTC
d_call: TRBD2; clone_size: .; v_call: TRBV11-2; j_call: TRBJ2-2; cdr3_aa: CASSLRVRGANTGELFF; cdr3_nt: TGTGCCAGCAGCTTACGGGTGCGGGGGGCCAACACCGGGGAGCTGTTTTTT
d_call: TRBD2; clone_size: .; v_call: TRBV5-4; j_call: TRBJ2-7; cdr3_aa: CASSLGWTSGSYEQYF; cdr3_nt: TGTGCCAGCAGCTTGGGATGGACTAGCGGGTCCTACGAGCAGTACTTC
d_call: TRBD2; clone_size: .; v_call: TRBV4-2; j_call: TRBJ2-5; cdr3_aa: CASSSGLEQETQYF; cdr3_nt: TGTGCCAGCAGCTCGGGACTAGAACAAGAGACCCAGTACTTC
d_call: .; clone_size: .; v_call: TRBV9; j_call: TRBJ2-5; cdr3_aa: CASSGGPQETQYF; cdr3_nt: TGTGCCAGCAGCGGGGGGCCACAAGAGACCCAGTACTTC
d_call: .; clone_size: once; v_call: TRBV6-4; j_call: TRBJ1-2; cdr3_aa: CASSGEQGSGGYTF; cdr3_nt: TGTGCCAGCAGTGGGGAACAGGGAAGCGGAGGCTACACCTTC
d_call: .; clone_size: .; v_call: TRBV5-6; j_call: TRBJ2-3; cdr3_aa: CASSLPDRRATDTQYF; cdr3_nt: TGTGCCAGCAGCTTGCCCGACAGGCGCGCCACAGATACGCAGTATTTT
d_call: .; clone_size: .; v_call: TRBV19; j_call: TRBJ1-5; cdr3_aa: CASTPGGHQFSQPQHF; cdr3_nt: TGTGCCAGTACTCCGGGGGGCCACCAATTTTCTCAGCCCCAGCATTTT
d_call: TRBD1; clone_size: .; v_call: TRBV27; j_call: TRBJ2-1; cdr3_aa: CTSGQGAPFYNEQFF; cdr3_nt: TGCACCTCGGGGCAGGGGGCGCCCTTCTACAATGAGCAGTTCTTC
d_call: TRBD1; clone_size: .; v_call: TRBV9; j_call: TRBJ2-3; cdr3_aa: CASSTTGDLPPDTQYF; cdr3_nt: TGTGCCAGCAGCACTACAGGGGACCTACCGCCAGATACGCAGTATTTT
d_call: .; clone_size: .; v_call: TRBV9; j_call: TRBJ2-1; cdr3_aa: CASSVGSGEQFF; cdr3_nt: TGTGCCAGCAGCGTAGGTTCAGGTGAGCAGTTCTTC
d_call: .; clone_size: .; v_call: TRBV6-1; j_call: TRBJ1-1; cdr3_aa: CASSEQGKGTEAFF; cdr3_nt: TGTGCCAGCAGTGAACAGGGGAAGGGCACTGAAGCTTTCTTT
d_call: TRBD1; clone_size: .; v_call: TRBV28; j_call: TRBJ1-2; cdr3_aa: CASETGQGRDYGYTF; cdr3_nt: TGTGCCAGCGAGACCGGACAGGGAAGGGACTATGGCTACACCTTC
d_call: .; clone_size: .; v_call: TRBV27; j_call: TRBJ1-5; cdr3_aa: CASSPKMIGHSNQPQHF; cdr3_nt: TGTGCCAGCAGTCCGAAGATGATCGGTCATAGCAATCAGCCCCAGCATTTT
d_call: TRBD2; clone_size: .; v_call: TRBV4-1; j_call: TRBJ2-3; cdr3_aa: CASSHRPGLAGGPPGTDTQYF; cdr3_nt: TGCGCCAGCAGCCACCGACCGGGACTAGCGGGAGGGCCTCCGGGCACAGATACGCAGTATTTT
d_call: .; clone_size: .; v_call: TRBV15; j_call: TRBJ1-1; cdr3_aa: CATSRTATEAFF; cdr3_nt: TGTGCCACCAGCCGGACAGCCACTGAAGCTTTCTTT
d_call: .; clone_size: .; v_call: TRBV5-5; j_call: TRBJ1-2; cdr3_aa: CASSLDSSYGYTF; cdr3_nt: TGTGCCAGCAGCTTGGACAGTTCCTATGGCTACACCTTC
d_call: TRBD1; clone_size: .; v_call: TRBV5-1; j_call: TRBJ2-7; cdr3_aa: CASSLLGTGSSYEQYF; cdr3_nt: TGCGCCAGCAGCTTGTTGGGGACAGGGAGCTCCTACGAGCAGTACTTC
d_call: TRBD1; clone_size: once; v_call: TRBV5-1; j_call: TRBJ1-4; cdr3_aa: CASSTTGQGATEKLFF; cdr3_nt: TGCGCCAGCAGCACTACGGGACAGGGGGCGACCGAAAAACTGTTTTTT
d_call: .; clone_size: .; v_call: TRBV5-1; j_call: TRBJ2-3; cdr3_aa: CASSRAGVDLTDTQYF; cdr3_nt: TGCGCCAGCAGCCGGGCAGGGGTAGACTTGACAGATACGCAGTATTTT
d_call: TRBD2; clone_size: .; v_call: TRBV4-1; j_call: TRBJ2-1; cdr3_aa: CASSQGGGLDEQFF; cdr3_nt: TGCGCCAGCAGCCAGGGCGGGGGGCTAGATGAGCAGTTCTTC
d_call: TRBD2; clone_size: .; v_call: TRBV18; j_call: TRBJ2-3; cdr3_aa: CASSLGLAGGADTQYF; cdr3_nt: TGTGCCAGCTCACTGGGACTAGCGGGAGGTGCAGATACGCAGTATTTT
d_call: .; clone_size: .; v_call: TRBV6-5; j_call: TRBJ1-6; cdr3_aa: CASSESGDNSPLHF; cdr3_nt: TGTGCCAGCAGTGAGTCAGGGGATAATTCACCCCTCCACTTT
d_call: .; clone_size: .; v_call: TRBV6-4; j_call: TRBJ1-5; cdr3_aa: CASRNRGPGDSRNQPQHF; cdr3_nt: TGTGCCAGCAGAAACCGAGGGCCAGGAGATTCCCGCAATCAGCCCCAGCATTTT
d_call: TRBD1; clone_size: .; v_call: TRBV5-6; j_call: TRBJ2-2; cdr3_aa: CASKGWDRGNTGELFF; cdr3_nt: TGTGCCAGCAAAGGGTGGGACAGGGGGAACACCGGGGAGCTGTTTTTT
d_call: TRBD2; clone_size: .; v_call: TRBV29-1; j_call: TRBJ2-3; cdr3_aa: CSVGLAGGHTDTQYF; cdr3_nt: TGCAGCGTGGGACTAGCGGGGGGCCACACAGATACGCAGTATTTT
d_call: .; clone_size: .; v_call: TRBV6-5; j_call: TRBJ1-6; cdr3_aa: CASSYSGTLNSPLHF; cdr3_nt: TGTGCCAGCAGTTACTCGGGGACACTTAATTCACCCCTCCACTTT
d_call: .; clone_size: few; v_call: TRBV6-6; j_call: TRBJ2-7; cdr3_aa: CASSYSGEANEQYF; cdr3_nt: TGTGCCAGCAGTTACTCGGGGGAGGCGAACGAGCAGTACTTC
d_call: TRBD2; clone_size: .; v_call: TRBV14; j_call: TRBJ2-7; cdr3_aa: CASSQEGRAFEQYF; cdr3_nt: TGTGCCAGCAGCCAAGAAGGGAGGGCTTTCGAGCAGTACTTC
d_call: .; clone_size: .; v_call: TRBV29-1; j_call: TRBJ2-3; cdr3_aa: CSVSIRLRTDTQYF; cdr3_nt: TGCAGCGTCTCTATTCGTCTTCGCACAGATACGCAGTATTTT
d_call: TRBD1; clone_size: .; v_call: TRBV7-8; j_call: TRBJ1-1; cdr3_aa: CASSPTPDRGPPWGTEAFF; cdr3_nt: TGTGCCAGCAGCCCCACCCCGGACAGGGGCCCTCCTTGGGGGACTGAAGCTTTCTTT
d_call: TRBD1; clone_size: once; v_call: TRBV27; j_call: TRBJ1-2; cdr3_aa: CASSPRWGTDLYGYTF; cdr3_nt: TGTGCCAGCAGTCCTCGTTGGGGGACAGACCTCTATGGCTACACCTTC
d_call: .; clone_size: .; v_call: TRBV30; j_call: TRBJ1-5; cdr3_aa: CAWSGGGDNQPQHF; cdr3_nt: TGTGCCTGGAGTGGGGGAGGGGATAATCAGCCCCAGCATTTT
d_call: .; clone_size: once; v_call: TRBV9; j_call: TRBJ2-7; cdr3_aa: CASSPDSYEQYF; cdr3_nt: TGTGCCAGCAGCCCTGACAGCTACGAGCAGTACTTC
d_call: TRBD1; clone_size: once; v_call: TRBV5-4; j_call: TRBJ2-5; cdr3_aa: CASSQMGQGKETQYF; cdr3_nt: TGTGCCAGCAGCCAGATGGGACAGGGGAAAGAGACCCAGTACTTC
d_call: TRBD2; clone_size: .; v_call: TRBV7-9; j_call: TRBJ2-1; cdr3_aa: CASNRWGGVDNEQFF; cdr3_nt: TGTGCCAGCAACCGGTGGGGGGGAGTGGACAATGAGCAGTTCTTC
d_call: .; clone_size: .; v_call: TRBV6-1; j_call: TRBJ2-3; cdr3_aa: CASSEGGSARISTDTQYF; cdr3_nt: TGTGCCAGCAGTGAAGGAGGTAGCGCGAGGATCAGCACAGATACGCAGTATTTT
d_call: .; clone_size: .; v_call: TRBV6-1; j_call: TRBJ1-5; cdr3_aa: CASILSPGPQHF; cdr3_nt: TGTGCCAGCATCTTATCGCCGGGGCCCCAGCATTTT
d_call: TRBD1; clone_size: .; v_call: TRBV11-2; j_call: TRBJ2-7; cdr3_aa: CASSLVWDSTYEQYF; cdr3_nt: TGTGCCAGCAGCTTAGTTTGGGACAGTACCTACGAGCAGTACTTC
d_call: .; clone_size: once; v_call: TRBV14; j_call: TRBJ1-2; cdr3_aa: CASSQDRGIHGYTF; cdr3_nt: TGTGCCAGCAGCCAAGATCGGGGGATCCATGGCTACACCTTC
d_call: TRBD2; clone_size: .; v_call: TRBV5-1; j_call: TRBJ2-5; cdr3_aa: CASSPWAPTSGGSSETQYF; cdr3_nt: TGCGCCAGCAGCCCTTGGGCGCCTACTAGCGGGGGCTCTAGCGAGACCCAGTACTTC
d_call: .; clone_size: .; v_call: TRBV5-6; j_call: TRBJ2-7; cdr3_aa: CASSLEFARVNEQYF; cdr3_nt: TGTGCCAGCAGCTTGGAGTTTGCCAGGGTAAACGAGCAGTACTTC
d_call: TRBD2; clone_size: .; v_call: TRBV4-1; j_call: TRBJ2-1; cdr3_aa: CASSHRLAGGPNEQFF; cdr3_nt: TGCGCCAGCAGCCACCGACTAGCGGGGGGTCCAAATGAGCAGTTCTTC
d_call: .; clone_size: .; v_call: TRBV7-7; j_call: TRBJ2-3; cdr3_aa: CASSPTRGNTQYF; cdr3_nt: TGTGCTAGCAGCCCTACCCGGGGAAATACGCAGTATTTT
d_call: .; clone_size: .; v_call: TRBV7-3; j_call: TRBJ2-6; cdr3_aa: CASSRQFAGANVLTF; cdr3_nt: TGTGCCAGCAGCCGACAGTTCGCTGGGGCCAACGTCCTGACTTTC
d_call: .; clone_size: few; v_call: TRBV4-1; j_call: TRBJ1-2; cdr3_aa: CASSQSPNYGYTF; cdr3_nt: TGCGCCAGCAGCCAAAGCCCCAACTATGGCTACACCTTC